Listed below are T cell receptor beta chains from one sample, sequenced in a study of human T cells and chemical hapten exposure. A single record per CDR3 protein comes from TCRdb applying MiXCR to the RACE reads. Found here are about 92,000 distinct CDR3 sequences, 9.6% of them singletons; the top ten hold around 3.9%. The material sequenced was whole blood, taken in connection with sensitization to the hapten diphenylcyclopropenone (DPC). These receptors were collected from a woman between 40 and 50 years old with alopecia areata. Some clones in this sample may be carry-over from other donors' samples. Each CDR3 is given with its conserved first and last residue. The D gene is left open where the match is weak. Rows give clone size only sometimes, using once, few, many, or a class for an expanded clone.

d_call	clone_size	v_call	j_call	cdr3_length	cdr3_nt	cdr3_aa
.	.	TRBV10-3	TRBJ2-6	13	TGTGCCGTTTCAATCTCTGGGGCCAACGTCCTGACTTTC	CAVSISGANVLTF
TRBD1	many	TRBV7-3	TRBJ2-7	14	TGTGCCAGCAGCGGGACAGGGTTCTCCTACGAGCAGTACTTC	CASSGTGFSYEQYF
TRBD1	many	TRBV3-1	TRBJ1-6	13	TGTGCCAGCAGCCGGGACAGAAATTCACCCCTCCACTTT	CASSRDRNSPLHF
.	.	TRBV2	TRBJ2-5	13	TGTGCCAGCAGTGCAGGAGTATTGGCGACCCAGTACTTC	CASSAGVLATQYF
.	.	TRBV5-1	TRBJ2-1	13	TGCGCCAGCAGTAGGCGCGGGGACGATGAGCAGTTCTTC	CASSRRGDDEQFF
.	many	TRBV4-3	TRBJ2-3	13	TGCGCCAGCAGCCAAGATCGGGGAGATACGCAGTATTTT	CASSQDRGDTQYF
.	.	TRBV29-1	TRBJ1-1	13	TGCAGCGTCGTTACAGGGTTGAACACTGAAGCTTTCTTT	CSVVTGLNTEAFF
.	many	TRBV10-3	TRBJ1-2	11	TGTGCCTCGGGGCCAGCGATTGGCTACACCTTC	CASGPAIGYTF
.	many	TRBV19	TRBJ1-2	13	TGTGCCAGTAGTATTCAGCCTGGCTATGGCTACACCTTC	CASSIQPGYGYTF
.	few	TRBV14	TRBJ2-5	17	TGTGCCAGCAGCCGATCAGAGCGGGACACCTTCCAAGAGACCCAGTACTTC	CASSRSERDTFQETQYF
TRBD1	many	TRBV28	TRBJ2-7	14	TGTGCCAGCACGACAGGGGGCGAGGTCTACGAGCAGTACTTC	CASTTGGEVYEQYF
TRBD1	many	TRBV4-2	TRBJ2-3	16	TGTGCCAGCAGCCAAGCCGGGACAGGGGAAGTAGATACGCAGTATTTT	CASSQAGTGEVDTQYF
.	many	TRBV20-1	TRBJ1-1	15	TGCAGTGCTAGTTCCGCAGACACAATGAACACTGAAGCTTTCTTT	CSASSADTMNTEAFF
.	.	TRBV29-1	TRBJ1-1	14	TGCAGCGTTGAAGTCCCGGCGTTGAACACTGAAGCTTTCTTT	CSVEVPALNTEAFF
.	many	TRBV5-4	TRBJ1-5	16	TGTGCCAGCAGCCAAAACCGGAGCCGAAACAATCAGCCCCAGCATTTT	CASSQNRSRNNQPQHF
.	many	TRBV18	TRBJ1-4	15	TGTGCCAGCTCTCGACAGGAAGCAACTAATGAAAAACTGTTTTTT	CASSRQEATNEKLFF
.	.	TRBV19	TRBJ1-5	13	TGTGCCAGTAGTGCATCTAGCAATCAGCCCCAGCATTTT	CASSASSNQPQHF
.	.	TRBV4-1	TRBJ2-3	14	TGCGCCAGCAGCCAAGCCCAGAACACAGATACGCAGTATTTT	CASSQAQNTDTQYF
.	few	TRBV29-1	TRBJ1-1	13	TGCAGCGTTGAATACATCGCAGATTCTGAAGCTTTCTTT	CSVEYIADSEAFF
.	few	TRBV11-2	TRBJ2-7	14	TGTGCCAGCAGCTTAGATCTGGGGCCACTGGATGAGTACTTC	CASSLDLGPLDEYF
.	few	TRBV7-3	TRBJ2-2	13	TGTGCCAGCAGCTACGGGGTCTCCGGGGAGCTGTTTTTT	CASSYGVSGELFF
.	many	TRBV6-2/TRBV6-3	TRBJ1-1	15	TGTGCCAGCAGTAAGGGACGGGGGTTTCCGACTGAAGCTTTCTTT	CASSKGRGFPTEAFF
.	few	TRBV9	TRBJ1-3	16	TGTGCCAGCAGCGTAGCTATGACCGTCTCTGGAAACACCATATATTTT	CASSVAMTVSGNTIYF
.	few	TRBV18	TRBJ1-1	13	TGTGCCAGCTCACCGCAGTCGAACACTGAAGTTTTCTTT	CASSPQSNTEVFF
.	.	TRBV27	TRBJ1-1	11	TGTGCCAGCAGTTTCGGGAAACAAGCTTTCTTT	CASSFGKQAFF
.	.	TRBV20-1	TRBJ1-3	13	TGCAGTGCTAGTTGGGTACCTGCAAACACCATATATTTT	CSASWVPANTIYF
TRBD2	.	TRBV7-9	TRBJ2-1	14	TGTGCCAGCAGCTCGACTAGCGGGGGGACTAAGCAGTTCTTC	CASSSTSGGTKQFF
.	.	TRBV11-3	TRBJ2-1	16	TGTGCCAGCAGCTTGTGGGGTCAGGGCTCCTACAATGAGCAGTTCTTC	CASSLWGQGSYNEQFF
.	few	TRBV5-5	TRBJ2-1	13	TGTGCCAGCAGCTTGACCGGGAAAAGCGAGCAGTTCTTC	CASSLTGKSEQFF
TRBD2	few	TRBV29-1	TRBJ2-3	15	TGCAGCGTTGAAGGACTAGCGGGGGGAACAGATACGCAGTATTTT	CSVEGLAGGTDTQYF
TRBD1	few	TRBV7-8	TRBJ1-4	16	TGTGCCAGCAGCCGAAAAAGGACAGGGGCGGATGAAAAACTGTTTTTT	CASSRKRTGADEKLFF
.	.	TRBV2	TRBJ2-1	11	TGTGCCAGCAGTGAAGTGTATGAGCAGTTCTTC	CASSEVYEQFF
.	few	TRBV6-2/TRBV6-3	TRBJ1-2	15	TGTGCCAGCAGTTACGGATCTGTGACTAAGAGAGGCTACACCTTC	CASSYGSVTKRGYTF
TRBD1	.	TRBV25-1	TRBJ2-1	14	TGTGCCAGCAGTTCTTGGACAGGGAACAATGAGCAGTTCTTC	CASSSWTGNNEQFF
.	.	TRBV5-5	TRBJ2-1	12	TGTGCCAGCAGTGGACAGTCCAATGAGCAGTTCTTC	CASSGQSNEQFF
.	many	TRBV20-1	TRBJ2-3	14	TGCAGTGCTAGAAGAGCGGCGAACACAGATACGCAGTATTTT	CSARRAANTDTQYF
TRBD2	.	TRBV4-3	TRBJ2-5	17	TGCGCCAGCAGCCAAGGCGCGACTAGCGGGGGAGCGGAGACCCAGTACTTC	CASSQGATSGGAETQYF
TRBD1	few	TRBV7-9	TRBJ2-7	12	TGTGCCAGCTCCAGGGGGACGAACGAGCAGTACTTC	CASSRGTNEQYF
.	.	TRBV7-8	TRBJ2-2	13	TGTGCCAGCAGCTTAACTCAGATCGGGGAGCTGTTTTTT	CASSLTQIGELFF
TRBD1	many	TRBV20-1	TRBJ2-7	12	TGCAGTGCTAGGGACAGGGAAGTCGAGCAGTACTTC	CSARDREVEQYF
TRBD1	few	TRBV27	TRBJ1-1	16	TGTGCCAGCAGTTGGACAGGGGGGATTTGGGGATCCGAAGCTTTCTTT	CASSWTGGIWGSEAFF
.	.	TRBV9	TRBJ2-3	14	TGTGCCAGCAGCGTAGTATCGGAGACAGATACGCAGTATTTT	CASSVVSETDTQYF
.	many	TRBV29-1	TRBJ2-2	10	TGCTGCGTAGGGACCGGGGAGCTGTTTTTT	CCVGTGELFF
.	few	TRBV6-1	TRBJ2-2	15	TGTGCCAGCAGTTGGGACGGCGCGAACACCGGGGAGCTGTTTTTT	CASSWDGANTGELFF
.	few	TRBV11-2	TRBJ1-2	16	TGTGCCAGCAGCTTAACCCCGGGCCCGGGGGCCCATGGCTACACCTTC	CASSLTPGPGAHGYTF
.	many	TRBV4-3	TRBJ1-1	14	TGCGCCAGCAGCCAAGTTCCGATGAACACTGAAGCTTTCTTT	CASSQVPMNTEAFF
TRBD1	few	TRBV23-1	TRBJ2-3	17	TGCGCCAGCGTTCCGGACTCCGGGACAGGAAGCACAGATACGCAGTATTTT	CASVPDSGTGSTDTQYF